The rows below give T cell receptor beta chains drawn from one sample of a study of long-term antiretroviral therapy in people with HIV. Clones were read by immunoSEQ multiplex PCR, and TCRdb kept only the in-frame ones, dropping some. Of fewer than 30,000 clones listed, approximately 88% were seen once; the top ten hold roughly 8.7%. Sequencing used unsorted PBMCs, obtained 1.8 years before starting antiretroviral therapy. These receptor sequences come from a man aged 50 to 60 with HIV. The CDR3 runs from the conserved cysteine through the conserved F or W. D genes are given only for firm matches. A clone size is listed for some rows: how often the clone was seen (once, few, many), or a class if it is expanded.

D,V,J,size,CDR3,DNA
TRBD2,TRBV7-9,TRBJ2-1,once,CASSPGRASYNEQFF,TGTGCCAGCAGCCCCGGGAGGGCCAGTTACAATGAGCAGTTCTTC
NA,TRBV2,TRBJ1-1,NA,CASRGNMNTEAFF,TGTGCCAGCAGGGGGAACATGAACACTGAAGCTTTCTTT
NA,TRBV6-1,TRBJ1-6,NA,CAARGEADSPLHF,TGTGCCGCGAGGGGGGAAGCGGATTCACCCCTCCACTTT
NA,TRBV15,TRBJ2-7,NA,CATSRDLAESYEQYF,TGTGCCACCAGCAGAGATTTGGCGGAGAGCTACGAGCAGTACTTC
NA,TRBV5-1,TRBJ1-2,NA,CASSFGSGLPDYTF,TGCGCCAGCAGCTTCGGTTCCGGCCTTCCGGATTACACCTTC
NA,TRBV7-8,TRBJ1-1,NA,CASSLGSYRGEAFF,TGTGCCAGCAGCTTAGGGTCTTACCGGGGTGAAGCTTTCTTT
NA,TRBV2,TRBJ1-1,NA,CASSQQGSTEAFF,TGTGCCAGCAGTCAACAGGGAAGCACTGAAGCTTTCTTT
NA,TRBV5-5,TRBJ1-5,NA,CASSFDWDRSQPQHF,TGTGCCAGCAGCTTTGATTGGGATCGATCACAGCCCCAGCATTTT
TRBD2,TRBV5-1,TRBJ2-5,NA,CASSSGGREETQYF,TGCGCCAGCAGCTCGGGAGGCAGGGAAGAGACCCAGTACTTC
TRBD1,TRBV6-4,TRBJ1-4,NA,CASRQPGQNSTNEKLFF,TGTGCCAGCAGGCAACCGGGACAGAATTCAACTAATGAAAAACTGTTTTTT
TRBD2,TRBV2,TRBJ2-7,NA,CASRGARLAIYEQYF,TGTGCCAGCAGAGGTGCCCGACTAGCGATCTACGAGCAGTACTTC
TRBD1,TRBV7-2,TRBJ2-1,NA,CASSFTGGLYNEQFF,TGTGCCAGCAGCTTCACAGGGGGGCTGTATAATGAGCAGTTCTTC
NA,TRBV16,TRBJ1-4,NA,CASSQSYSNEKLFF,TGTGCCAGCAGCCAATCGTACAGTAATGAAAAACTGTTTTTT
TRBD1,TRBV19,TRBJ1-5,once,CASSHGQGAQPQHF,TGTGCCAGTAGCCATGGACAGGGGGCGCAGCCCCAGCATTTT
TRBD1,TRBV25-1,TRBJ2-1,NA,CASSLRQGNTDEQFF,TGTGCCAGCAGCTTAAGACAGGGGAATACCGATGAGCAGTTCTTC
NA,TRBV11-1,TRBJ1-2,NA,CASRGRGDYGYTF,TGTGCCAGCAGGGGCAGGGGAGACTATGGCTACACCTTC
TRBD2,TRBV5-1,TRBJ2-3,NA,CASSSPGGIGGTDTQYF,TGCGCCAGCAGCTCGCCGGGGGGGATCGGGGGCACAGATACGCAGTATTTT
TRBD2,TRBV7-2,TRBJ2-3,NA,CASSLGGLAGVRDTQYF,TGTGCCAGCAGCTTAGGGGGACTAGCGGGAGTGAGGGATACGCAGTATTTT
NA,TRBV5-5,TRBJ1-5,NA,CASTLLADISNQPQHF,TGTGCCAGCACCCTCCTGGCGGACATCTCTAATCAGCCCCAGCATTTT
TRBD1,TRBV20-1,TRBJ1-2,few,CSARTGESYTF,TGCAGTGCAAGGACAGGGGAGTCCTACACCTTC
NA,TRBV2,TRBJ2-7,NA,CASTTEGRPSYEQYF,TGTGCCAGCACTACCGAGGGACGGCCCTCCTACGAGCAGTACTTC
NA,TRBV13,TRBJ2-5,once,CASSSAGQTNLETQYF,TGTGCCAGCAGCTCCGCGGGACAGACTAACCTAGAGACCCAGTACTTC